The text below deals with one T cell receptor beta chain. Original analysis: Amplified reference gene primers provided the basis for estimating nucleated cell counts. The method was immunoSEQ multiplex PCR; TCRdb's version includes in-frame clones alone and lacks a portion of them. The D gene and trimming were derived from the DNA, and the V and J assignments and clone size from that table. The repertoire holds approximately 280,000 clones, with roughly 85% as singletons. The CDR3 covers 14 residues. With 9 bases clipped from V and 6 bases from J, the junction kept 8 bases outside the gene matches. This sample was included in a study of blood T cell repertoires in COVID-19. Study-wide background: Nucleic acid was either cDNA or gDNA, and it came from T cells, B-cell-depleted T cells, or PBMCs.

This receptor was obtained from a man in his forties who had been exposed to COVID-19. Sample: PBMCs or T cells enriched from blood (not recorded which). The chain carries TRBV23-1 and TRBJ1-4; 9 positions agree with TRBD1. TRBV23-1 is an ORF; its function is uncertain. This chain's CDR3 is CARIYDRGDEKLFF. CDR3 coding DNA: TGCGCCAGGATATATGACAGGGGGGATGAAAAACTGTTTTTT.